The clone carrying this T cell receptor (beta chain) was observed many times. The antigen is undetermined. This sample stems from a study of T-cell reconstitution after alpha-beta-depleted transplantation in children. Study-level findings and limits: T-cell counts and diversity were attributed mostly to newly produced T cells one year after transplant. Surviving recipient T cells and intrathymic progenitors accounted for some patients' high TCRbeta diversity at day 60.

This sample's TCRbeta library carried unique molecular identifier barcodes. TCRdb re-derived calls from the PCR reads in MiXCR, one entry per CDR3 protein. The table lists approximately 350,000 distinct CDR3 sequences, around 16% of them singletons, with around two fifths in the top ten. Unmatched junction bases numbered 2, after V lost 7 bases and J lost 1 base. The CDR3 is 12 amino acids. CDR1 SQVTM and CDR2 ANQGSEA come from the germline V gene. This receptor was taken from a male patient between 2 and 10 years old who had a stem cell transplant for acute lymphoblastic leukemia, so the T cells may come from the graft donor. The chain uses TRBV29-1 and TRBJ2-3; 7 positions match TRBD2. Specimen: PBMCs, mostly from graft donor cells, collected 360 days after TCRalphabeta/CD19-depleted stem cell transplant. The CDR3 here is CSGTSGTDTQYF. The CDR3 coding sequence is TGCAGCGGAACTAGCGGCACAGATACGCAGTATTTT.